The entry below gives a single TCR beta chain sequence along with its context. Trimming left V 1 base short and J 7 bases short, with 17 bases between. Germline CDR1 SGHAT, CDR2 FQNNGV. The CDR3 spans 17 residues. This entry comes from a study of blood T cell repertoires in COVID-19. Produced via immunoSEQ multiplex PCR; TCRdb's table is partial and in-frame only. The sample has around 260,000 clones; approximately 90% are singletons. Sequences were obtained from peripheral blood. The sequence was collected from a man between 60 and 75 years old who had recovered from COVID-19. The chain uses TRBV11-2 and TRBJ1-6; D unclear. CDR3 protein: CASSLGPRSGGNSPLHF. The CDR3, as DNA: TGTGCCAGCAGCTTAGGCCCCAGGTCGGGAGGGAATTCACCCCTCCACTTT.